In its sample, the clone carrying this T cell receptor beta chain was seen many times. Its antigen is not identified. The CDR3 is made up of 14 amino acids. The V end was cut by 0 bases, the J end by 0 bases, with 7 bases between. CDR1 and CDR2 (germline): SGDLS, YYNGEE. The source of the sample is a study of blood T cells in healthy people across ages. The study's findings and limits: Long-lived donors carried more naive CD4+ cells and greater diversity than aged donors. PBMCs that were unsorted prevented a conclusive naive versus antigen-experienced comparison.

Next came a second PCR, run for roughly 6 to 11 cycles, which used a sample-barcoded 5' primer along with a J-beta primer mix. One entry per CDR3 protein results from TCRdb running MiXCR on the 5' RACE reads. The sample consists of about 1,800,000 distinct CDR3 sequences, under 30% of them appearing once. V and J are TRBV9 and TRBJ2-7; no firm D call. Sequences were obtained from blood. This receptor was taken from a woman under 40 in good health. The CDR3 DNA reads TGTGCCAGCAGCGTAGTCAGCGACTCCTACGAGCAGTACTTC. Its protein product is CASSVVSDSYEQYF.